This TCR beta chain originates from a study of identical twins. TCRdb fed the 5' RACE reads into MiXCR, producing one record per CDR3 protein. In the table there are 400,000 to 600,000 distinct CDR3 sequences, about a fifth of which are singletons. This CDR3 has 15 residues. The V end lost 6 bases, the J end lost 3 bases, and 17 bases lay between the germline ends. Per the germline V gene, CDR1 is MNHNS and CDR2 is SASEGT. These sequences were also reported in another study, on yellow fever vaccine responses in identical twins.

The sequence was collected from a woman aged 18-29 years in good health. Sequenced sample: CD4+ T cells sorted from blood. The J gene is TRBJ1-2, the V gene TRBV6-1, with D perhaps matching TRBD1 (6 bases). This chain's CDR3 is CASSRYREGDYGYTF. For the CDR3, the DNA is TGTGCCAGCAGCAGATACAGGGAGGGGGACTATGGCTACACCTTC.